Below are 11 T cell receptor beta chains sequenced from a single sample in a study of cytomegalovirus exposure and HLA in healthy donors. Method: immunoSEQ multiplex PCR; TCRdb's copy keeps in-frame clones and lacks some. The table shows about 280,000 clones, with 88% occurring only once. The specimen was PBMCs. The receptors stem from a woman aged 18-29 years in good health and CMV-seronegative.

The J gene is TRBJ2-1, the V gene TRBV19; a possible D gene is TRBD2 (5 bases). CDR1 and CDR2 (germline): LNHDA, SQIVND (reference sequence). Between the trimmed V and J ends, which lost 0 bases and 10 bases, there was a span of 13 bases. This CDR3 is built from 14 residues. CDR3: CASSIDPRTGEQFF. CDR3 in DNA: TGTGCCAGTAGTATAGATCCCCGAACGGGAGAGCAGTTCTTC.

V gene TRBV7-8 combines with J gene TRBJ1-4; D perhaps matches TRBD1 (5 bases). With 5 bases removed from V and 7 bases from J, the gap between germline ends came to 17 bases. The CDR3 totals 15 residues. The germline V gene encodes CDR1 SGHVS and CDR2 FQNEAQ. DNA of the CDR3: TGTGCCAGCAGCCCCCCTTTGGCAGGGTTTGAAAAACTGTTTTTT. Residues: CASSPPLAGFEKLFF.

V and J are TRBV27 and TRBJ2-7, with D perhaps matching TRBD1 (5 bases). Germline CDR1 reads MNHEY; CDR2 reads SMNVEV (reference sequence). There are 15 residues in the CDR3. The ends were cut back, 6 bases at V and 4 bases at J, with 19 bases in the middle. The CDR3 bases are TGTGCCAGCAGCGCAAGGGGCGGTAAGGTTTACGAGCAGTACTTC. Translation gives CASSARGGKVYEQYF.

The J gene is TRBJ2-3, the V gene TRBV5-6; D is possibly TRBD1 (5 bases). The CDR3 covers 16 residues. Trimming took off 0 bases at V and 4 bases at J, with 15 bases between the two ends. Germline V lookup: CDR1 SGHDT, CDR2 YYEEEE. The CDR3 region is CASSLVGLQSADTQYF. The CDR3 DNA reads TGTGCCAGCAGCTTGGTGGGGCTTCAAAGCGCAGATACGCAGTATTTT.

This chain joins TRBV7-3 and TRBJ1-5; no definite D call. Trimming pared 2 bases from V and 3 bases from J, leaving 5 bases between. The CDR3 is 13 residues long. Per the germline V gene, CDR1 is SGHTA and CDR2 is FQGTGA. CDR3 DNA: TGTGCCAGCAGCTTATGGCACAATCAGCCCCAGCATTTT. Translating it yields CASSLWHNQPQHF.

The CDR3 protein is CASSWDYPTSNEQFF. In DNA form, the CDR3 reads TGTGCCAGCAGCTGGGACTACCCGACCTCCAATGAGCAGTTCTTC. The rearrangement joins TRBV5-4 to TRBJ2-1, with 7 bases fitting TRBD2. The CDR3 covers 15 residues. J was trimmed by 6 bases and V by 3 bases; bases with no gene match: 9. CDR1 and CDR2 (germline): SGHNT, YYREEE (reference sequence).

The genes are TRBV27 and TRBJ2-5; the match to TRBD2 covers 9 bases. The CDR3 has 16 residues. The junction had 14 bases not matched to a gene; V was cut back by 7 bases and J by 5 bases. Germline V gene sequence: CDR1 MNHEY, CDR2 SMNVEV (reference sequence). The CDR3 coding sequence is TGTGCCAGCAACCCTTCCCTAGCGGGAAGCCCGGAGACCCAGTACTTC. Amino acids: CASNPSLAGSPETQYF.

The chain recombines TRBV7-3 with TRBJ2-1; D ambiguous. The germline gives CDR1 SGHTA, CDR2 FQGTGA. The V gene lost 1 base and the J gene lost 9 bases, with 16 bases spanning the gap. This CDR3 is 15 amino acids long. The DNA for the CDR3 is TGTGCCAGCAGCTTAAAGGCGGCCTCCTTAGGTGAGCAGTTCTTC. This sequence encodes CASSLKAASLGEQFF. Together with reference TRBV7-3 and TRBJ2-1, the CDR3 gives the full variable domain: GAGVSQTPSNKVTEKGKYVELRCDPISGHTALYWYRQSLGQGPEFLIYFQGTGAADDSGLPNDRFFAVRPEGSVSTLKIQRTERGDSAVYLCASSLKAASLGEQFFGPGTRLTVL.

The V gene is TRBV5-6, the J gene TRBJ2-1; 7 bases fit TRBD2. With V trimmed by 3 bases and J by 10 bases, 1 base remained unmatched. This CDR3 has 11 amino acids. Germline V gene lookup returns CDR1 SGHDT and CDR2 YYEEEE. The CDR3 here is CASSSLAEQFF. Here the CDR3 DNA reads TGTGCCAGCAGCTCACTAGCGGAGCAGTTCTTC.

This CDR3 is CASSLAGGYYNEQFF. The CDR3 DNA is TGTGCCAGCAGCTTGGCCGGGGGTTACTACAATGAGCAGTTCTTC. The chain couples TRBV5-6 to TRBJ2-1; perhaps TRBD2 as D (6 bases). Trimming cost V 0 bases and J 3 bases, with 10 bases left between them. The CDR3 has 15 residues. Germline values: CDR1 SGHDT, CDR2 YYEEEE.

This clone was observed once. J is TRBJ1-2 and V is TRBV28; 9 nucleotides match TRBD1. CDR1 is MDHEN, CDR2 SYDVKM, per germline. The V segment lost 1 base and the J segment 8 bases; nucleotides outside the gene matches: 5. The CDR3 has 14 amino acids. Here the CDR3 reads CASSLLTGGGGYTF. The CDR3 nucleotides are TGTGCCAGCAGTTTATTGACAGGGGGGGGAGGCTACACCTTC.